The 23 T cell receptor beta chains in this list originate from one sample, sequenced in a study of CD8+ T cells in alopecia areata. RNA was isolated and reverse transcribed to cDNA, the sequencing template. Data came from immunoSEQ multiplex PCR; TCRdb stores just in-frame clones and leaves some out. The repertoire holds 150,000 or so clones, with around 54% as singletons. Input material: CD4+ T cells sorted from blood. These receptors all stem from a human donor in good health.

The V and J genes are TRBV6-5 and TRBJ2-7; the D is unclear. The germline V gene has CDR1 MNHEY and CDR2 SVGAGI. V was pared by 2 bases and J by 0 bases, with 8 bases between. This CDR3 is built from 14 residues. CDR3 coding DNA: TGTGCCAGCAGTTACAGGGTTAGCTCCTACGAGCAGTACTTC. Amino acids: CASSYRVSSYEQYF.

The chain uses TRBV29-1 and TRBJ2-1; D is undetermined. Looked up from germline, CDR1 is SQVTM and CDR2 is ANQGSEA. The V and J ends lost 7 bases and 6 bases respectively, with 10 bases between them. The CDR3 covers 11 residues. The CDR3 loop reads CSANFGNEQFF. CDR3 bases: TGCAGCGCCAACTTTGGCAATGAGCAGTTCTTC.

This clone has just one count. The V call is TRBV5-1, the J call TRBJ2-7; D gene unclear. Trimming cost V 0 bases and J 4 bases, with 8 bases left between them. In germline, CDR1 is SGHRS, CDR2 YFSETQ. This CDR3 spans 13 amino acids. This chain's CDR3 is CASSLGQLYEQYF. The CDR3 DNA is TGCGCCAGCAGCTTGGGGCAACTTTACGAGCAGTACTTC.

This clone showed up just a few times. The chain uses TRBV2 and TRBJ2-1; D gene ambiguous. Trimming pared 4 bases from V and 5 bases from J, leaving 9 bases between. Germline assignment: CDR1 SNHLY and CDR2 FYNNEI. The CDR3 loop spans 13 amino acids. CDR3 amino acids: CASSVGRDNEQFF. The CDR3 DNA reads TGTGCCAGCAGTGTAGGTCGGGACAATGAGCAGTTCTTC.

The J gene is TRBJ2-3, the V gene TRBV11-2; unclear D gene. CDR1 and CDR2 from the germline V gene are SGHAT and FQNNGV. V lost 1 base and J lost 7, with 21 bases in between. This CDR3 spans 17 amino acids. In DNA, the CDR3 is TGTGCCAGCAGCTTAGTTGATGGCATGGGCCCCGGAAATACGCAGTATTTT. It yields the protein CASSLVDGMGPGNTQYF.

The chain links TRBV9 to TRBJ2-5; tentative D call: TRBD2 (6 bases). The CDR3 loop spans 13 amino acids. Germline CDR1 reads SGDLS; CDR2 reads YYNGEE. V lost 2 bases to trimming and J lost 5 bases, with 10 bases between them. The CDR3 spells CASSVWGDETQYF. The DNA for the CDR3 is TGTGCCAGCAGCGTCTGGGGGGACGAGACCCAGTACTTC.

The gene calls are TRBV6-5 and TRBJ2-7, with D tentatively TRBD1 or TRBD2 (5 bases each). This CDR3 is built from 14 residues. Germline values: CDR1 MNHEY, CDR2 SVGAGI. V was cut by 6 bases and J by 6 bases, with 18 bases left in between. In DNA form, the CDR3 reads TGTGCCAGCAGGACGGGACCTACCTCCCCCGAGCAGTACTTC. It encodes CASRTGPTSPEQYF.

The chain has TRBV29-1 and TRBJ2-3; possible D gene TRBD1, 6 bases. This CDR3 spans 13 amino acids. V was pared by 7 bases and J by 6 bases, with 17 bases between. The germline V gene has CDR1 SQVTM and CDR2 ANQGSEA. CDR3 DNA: TGCAGCGCTGGGGGCGGGTTCACGGATACGCAGTATTTT. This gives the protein CSAGGGFTDTQYF.

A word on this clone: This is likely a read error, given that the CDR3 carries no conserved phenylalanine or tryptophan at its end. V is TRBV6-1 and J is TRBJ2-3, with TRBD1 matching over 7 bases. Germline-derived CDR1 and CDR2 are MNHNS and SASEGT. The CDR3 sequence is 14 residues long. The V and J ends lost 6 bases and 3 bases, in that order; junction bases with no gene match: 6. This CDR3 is CASRTRGQTDTQYL. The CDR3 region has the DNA TGTGCCAGCAGGACCCGGGGACAGACAGATACGCAGTATCTT.

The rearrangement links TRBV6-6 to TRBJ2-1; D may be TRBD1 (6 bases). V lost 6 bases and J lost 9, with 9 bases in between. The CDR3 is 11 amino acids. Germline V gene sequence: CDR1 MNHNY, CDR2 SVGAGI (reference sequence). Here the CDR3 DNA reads TGTGCCAGCAGCCTCAGGGGTGAGCAGTTCTTC. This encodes CASSLRGEQFF.

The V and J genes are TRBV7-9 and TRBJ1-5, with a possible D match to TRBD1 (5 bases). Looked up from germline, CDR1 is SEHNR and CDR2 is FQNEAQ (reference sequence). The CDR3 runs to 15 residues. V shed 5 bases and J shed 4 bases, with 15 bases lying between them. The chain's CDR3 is CASSAAGRDNQPQHF. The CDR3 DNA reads TGTGCCAGCAGCGCTGCGGGACGGGATAATCAGCCCCAGCATTTT.

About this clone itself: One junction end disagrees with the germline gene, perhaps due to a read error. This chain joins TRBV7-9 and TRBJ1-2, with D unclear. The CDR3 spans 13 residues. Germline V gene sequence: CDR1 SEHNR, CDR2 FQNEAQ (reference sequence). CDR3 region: CASSLAGTTKTRF. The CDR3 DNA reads TGTGCCAGCAGCTTAGCGGGTACAACGAAGACTCGCTTC. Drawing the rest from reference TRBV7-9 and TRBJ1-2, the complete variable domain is DTGVSQNPRHKITKRGQNVTFRCDPISEHNRLYWYRQTLGQGPEFLTYFQNEAQLEKSRLLSDRFSAERPKGSFSTLEIQRTEQGDSAMYLCASSLAGTTKTRFGSGTRLTVV.

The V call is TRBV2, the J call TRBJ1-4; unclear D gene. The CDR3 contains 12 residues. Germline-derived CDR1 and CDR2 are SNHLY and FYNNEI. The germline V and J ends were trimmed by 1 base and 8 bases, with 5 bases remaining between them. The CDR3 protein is CASSEGGEKLFF. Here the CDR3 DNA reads TGTGCCAGCAGTGAAGGAGGAGAAAAACTGTTTTTT.

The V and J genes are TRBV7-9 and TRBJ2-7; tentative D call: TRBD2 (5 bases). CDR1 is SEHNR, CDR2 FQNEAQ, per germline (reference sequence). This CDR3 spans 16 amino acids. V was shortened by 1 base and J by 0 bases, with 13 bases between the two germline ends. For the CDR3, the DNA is TGTGCCAGCAGCTTAGGTGCAGCGGTAAGCTCCTACGAGCAGTACTTC. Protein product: CASSLGAAVSSYEQYF.

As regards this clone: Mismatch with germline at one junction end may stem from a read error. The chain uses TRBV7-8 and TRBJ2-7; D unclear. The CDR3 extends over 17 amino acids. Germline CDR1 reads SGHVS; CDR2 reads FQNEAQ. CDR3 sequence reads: CASSQDPGSSSSYEQYF. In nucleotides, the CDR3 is TGCGCCAGCAGCCAAGATCCCGGCAGCTCGAGCTCCTACGAGCAGTACTTC. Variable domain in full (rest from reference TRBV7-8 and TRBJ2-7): GAGVSQSPRYKVAKRGQDVALRCDPISGHVSLFWYQQALGQGPEFLTYFQNEAQLDKSGLPSDRFFAERPEGSVSTLKIQRTQQEDSAVYLCASSQDPGSSSSYEQYFGPGTRLTVT.

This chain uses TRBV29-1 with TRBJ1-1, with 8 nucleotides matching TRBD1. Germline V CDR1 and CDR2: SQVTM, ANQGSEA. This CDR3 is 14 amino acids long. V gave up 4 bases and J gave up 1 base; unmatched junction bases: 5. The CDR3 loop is CSVGTQGGNTEAFF. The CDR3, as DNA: TGCAGCGTTGGAACACAGGGGGGGAACACTGAAGCTTTCTTT.

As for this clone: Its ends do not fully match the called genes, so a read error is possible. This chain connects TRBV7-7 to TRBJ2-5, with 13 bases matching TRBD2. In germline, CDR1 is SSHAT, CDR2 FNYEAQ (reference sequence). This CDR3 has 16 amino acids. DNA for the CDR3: TGTGCTAGCAGCCCAAGGACTAGCGGGAGATTGGAGACCCAGTACTTC. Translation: CASSPRTSGRLETQYF.

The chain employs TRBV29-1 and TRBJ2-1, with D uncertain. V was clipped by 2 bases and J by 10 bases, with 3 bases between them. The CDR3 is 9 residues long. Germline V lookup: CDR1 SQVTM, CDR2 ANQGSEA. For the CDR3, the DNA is TGCAGCGTTGAACCCGAGCAGTTCTTC. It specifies CSVEPEQFF.

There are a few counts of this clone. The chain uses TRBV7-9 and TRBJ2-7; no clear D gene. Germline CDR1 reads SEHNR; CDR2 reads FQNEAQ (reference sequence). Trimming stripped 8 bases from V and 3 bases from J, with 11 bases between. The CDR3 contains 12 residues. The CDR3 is CASGTPGYEQYF. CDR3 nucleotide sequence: TGTGCCAGCGGCACTCCGGGCTACGAGCAGTACTTC.

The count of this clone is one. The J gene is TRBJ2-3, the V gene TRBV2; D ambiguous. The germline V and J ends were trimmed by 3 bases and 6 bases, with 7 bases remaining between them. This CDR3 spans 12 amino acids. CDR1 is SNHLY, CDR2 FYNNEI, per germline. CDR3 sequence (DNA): TGTGCCAGCAGTGAGGCGGCGGATACGCAGTATTTT. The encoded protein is CASSEAADTQYF. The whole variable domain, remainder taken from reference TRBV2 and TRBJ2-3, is EPEVTQTPSHQVTQMGQEVILRCVPISNHLYFYWYRQILGQKVEFLVSFYNNEISEKSEIFDDQFSVERPDGSNFTLKIRSTKLEDSAMYFCASSEAADTQYFGPGTRLTVL.

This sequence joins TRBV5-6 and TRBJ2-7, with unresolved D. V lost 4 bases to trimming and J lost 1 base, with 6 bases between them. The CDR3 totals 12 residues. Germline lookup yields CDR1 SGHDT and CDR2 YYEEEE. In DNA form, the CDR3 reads TGTGCCAGCAGCCGTGGGTCCTACGAGCAGTACTTC. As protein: CASSRGSYEQYF.

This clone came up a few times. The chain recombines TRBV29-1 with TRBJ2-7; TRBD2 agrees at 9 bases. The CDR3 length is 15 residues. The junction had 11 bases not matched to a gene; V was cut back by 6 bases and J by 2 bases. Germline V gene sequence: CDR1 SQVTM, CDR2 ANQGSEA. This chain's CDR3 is CSVQGLAPRPYEQYF. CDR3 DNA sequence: TGCAGCGTCCAGGGACTAGCTCCACGGCCCTACGAGCAGTACTTC.

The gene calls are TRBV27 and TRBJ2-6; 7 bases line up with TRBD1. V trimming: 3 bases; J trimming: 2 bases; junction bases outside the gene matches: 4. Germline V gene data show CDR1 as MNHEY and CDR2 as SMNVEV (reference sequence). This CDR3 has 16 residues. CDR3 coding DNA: TGTGCCAGCAGTTTGCTCCAGGGGGCTGGGGCCAACGTCCTGACTTTC. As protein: CASSLLQGAGANVLTF.